The rows below give T cell receptor beta chains drawn from one sample of a study of Graves' ophthalmopathy and Graves' hyperthyroidism. Each CDR3 protein gets one entry after TCRdb re-called the multiplex PCR reads with MiXCR. The data contain some 360,000 distinct CDR3 sequences, about 18% of them seen just once; the ten biggest clones take up approximately 2.4%. Sample: peripheral blood. These TCRs come from an adult woman with stable Graves' hyperthyroidism. Both conserved end residues are part of each CDR3. The D gene is left open where the match is weak. For some rows the clone size is stated as once, few or many, or as a class when expanded; others skip it.

>TRBV6-1|-|TRBJ2-7|many
CASSEVAGPSYEQYF
TGTGCCAGCAGTGAAGTGGCGGGGCCGAGCTACGAGCAGTACTTC
>TRBV28|TRBD2|TRBJ2-5|few
CVSSLSGTSVKETQYF
TGTGTCAGCAGTTTATCGGGGACTAGCGTAAAAGAGACCCAGTACTTC
>TRBV28|TRBD2|TRBJ2-7|many
CASRRGLGTSGSIYEQYF
TGTGCCAGCAGAAGGGGACTAGGGACTAGCGGTTCTATCTACGAGCAGTACTTC
>TRBV24-1|TRBD1|TRBJ2-1|-
CATSDRTGGGVVYEQFF
TGTGCCACCAGTGATAGGACAGGGGGCGGGGTGGTCTATGAGCAGTTCTTC
>TRBV12-3/TRBV12-4|TRBD2|TRBJ2-7|many
CASSLIAGGPGEQYF
TGTGCCAGCAGTTTAATTGCGGGAGGGCCGGGAGAGCAGTACTTC
>TRBV9|-|TRBJ2-7|-
CASSVGWAEQYF
TGTGCCAGCAGCGTAGGTTGGGCCGAGCAGTACTTC
>TRBV18|-|TRBJ1-5|many
CASSPLGYSNQPQHF
TGTGCCAGCTCACCTCTGGGATATAGCAATCAGCCCCAGCATTTT
>TRBV30|TRBD1|TRBJ1-1|-
CAWRRDRAGTEAFF
TGTGCCTGGAGAAGGGACAGGGCCGGCACTGAAGCTTTCTTT
>TRBV12-3/TRBV12-4|TRBD1|TRBJ1-5|few
CASSSGQGAPPQHF
TGTGCCAGCAGCTCCGGACAGGGGGCCCCGCCCCAGCATTTT
>TRBV3-1|-|TRBJ2-7|many
CASSVVDLPSEQYF
TGTGCCAGCAGCGTGGTAGACCTCCCTAGCGAGCAGTACTTC
>TRBV5-1|-|TRBJ1-1|many
CASSSGRGGMNTEAFF
TGCGCCAGCAGCTCCGGGAGGGGAGGGATGAACACTGAAGCTTTCTTT
>TRBV5-1|TRBD2|TRBJ2-7|-
CASSSQTSGRNEQYF
TGCGCCAGCAGCTCGCAGACTAGCGGGAGGAACGAGCAGTACTTC
>TRBV5-1|-|TRBJ2-5|-
CASSLSSGETQYF
TGCGCCAGCAGCTTGAGCTCGGGAGAGACCCAGTACTTC
>TRBV29-1|TRBD1|TRBJ2-2|many
CSVEDRATNTGELFF
TGCAGCGTTGAGGACAGGGCCACGAACACCGGGGAGCTGTTTTTT
>TRBV15|TRBD1|TRBJ2-5|many
CATSRVSGGETQYF
TGTGCCACCAGCAGAGTATCAGGGGGTGAGACCCAGTACTTC
>TRBV12-3/TRBV12-4|-|TRBJ2-5|-
CASSFLQGTQYF
TGTGCCAGCAGTTTTTTACAGGGTACCCAGTACTTC
>TRBV28|TRBD2|TRBJ2-2|few
CASTLSGRAPGELFF
TGTGCCAGCACCCTTAGCGGGAGGGCCCCCGGGGAGCTGTTTTTT
>TRBV7-2|TRBD1|TRBJ1-1|many
CASSQQGGTEAFF
TGTGCCAGCAGCCAGCAGGGGGGAACTGAAGCTTTCTTT
>TRBV7-6|-|TRBJ1-6|-
CAGSSEVGSYNSPLHF
TGTGCCGGCAGCTCAGAAGTAGGCTCCTATAATTCTCCCCTCCACTTT
>TRBV5-8|-|TRBJ1-5|many
CASSPGRGQPQHF
TGTGCCAGCAGCCCCGGGCGAGGTCAGCCCCAGCATTTT
>TRBV12-3/TRBV12-4|TRBD1|TRBJ1-1|-
CASSLGGRGPTEAFF
TGTGCCAGCAGTTTAGGGGGAAGGGGGCCCACTGAAGCTTTCTTT
>TRBV11-1|TRBD2|TRBJ2-7|-
CASSLVQRETSYEQYF
TGTGCCAGCAGCTTAGTCCAGCGGGAGACTTCCTACGAGCAGTACTTC
>TRBV4-1|-|TRBJ2-7|few
CASSPKDGFLYEQYF
TGCGCCAGCAGCCCCAAGGACGGCTTTTTGTACGAGCAGTACTTC
>TRBV20-1|-|TRBJ2-7|many
CSARDMGTYEQYF
TGCAGTGCTAGAGATATGGGGACCTACGAGCAGTACTTC
>TRBV4-1|-|TRBJ1-5|few
CASSQDFGNQPQHF
TGCGCCAGCAGCCAAGATTTCGGCAATCAGCCCCAGCATTTT
>TRBV2|-|TRBJ1-5|many
CASSARTDNQPQHF
TGTGCCAGCAGTGCGCGGACAGACAATCAGCCCCAGCATTTT
>TRBV29-1|TRBD1|TRBJ2-7|many
CSVGDSSYEQYF
TGCAGCGTTGGGGACAGCTCCTACGAGCAGTACTTC
>TRBV19|-|TRBJ2-2|many
CASSILRYQNTGELFF
TGTGCCAGTAGTATATTGCGGTACCAGAACACCGGGGAGCTGTTTTTT
>TRBV20-1|-|TRBJ2-7|few
CSATRDNSYEQYF
TGCAGTGCCACCCGGGACAACTCCTACGAGCAGTACTTC